This TCR beta chain was documented in a study of control samples from healthy donors and cancer patients. Sequenced by immunoSEQ multiplex PCR; TCRdb stores in-frame clones only, minus some. The repertoire includes about 52,000 clones, 85% to 95% of them detected once, and 2% to 2.5% sits in the top ten. The V and J ends lost 5 bases and 6 bases respectively, with 10 bases between them. The CDR3 loop spans 12 amino acids. From germline, CDR1 is MNHEY and CDR2 SMNVEV (reference sequence). The chain combines TRBV27 with TRBJ1-2; perhaps TRBD1 as D (6 bases). This receptor was obtained from a man under 40 in good health. The sequencing sample was made of blood. The CDR3 DNA reads as TGTGCCAGCAGTCCTGGGGGCCATGGCTACACCTTC. It translates to CASSPGGHGYTF.